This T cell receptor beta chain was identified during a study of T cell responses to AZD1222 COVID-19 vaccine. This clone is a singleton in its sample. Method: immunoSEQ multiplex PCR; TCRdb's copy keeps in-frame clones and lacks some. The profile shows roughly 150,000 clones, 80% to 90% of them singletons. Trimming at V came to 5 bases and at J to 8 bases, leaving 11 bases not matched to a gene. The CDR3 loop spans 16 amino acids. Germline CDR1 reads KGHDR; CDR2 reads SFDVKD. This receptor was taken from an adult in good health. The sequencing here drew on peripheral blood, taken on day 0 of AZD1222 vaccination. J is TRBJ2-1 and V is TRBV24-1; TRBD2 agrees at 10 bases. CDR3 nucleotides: TGTGCCACCAGTGCCCCCCAGCGGGGGGGGTGGGATGAGCAGTTCTTC. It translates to CATSAPQRGGWDEQFF.